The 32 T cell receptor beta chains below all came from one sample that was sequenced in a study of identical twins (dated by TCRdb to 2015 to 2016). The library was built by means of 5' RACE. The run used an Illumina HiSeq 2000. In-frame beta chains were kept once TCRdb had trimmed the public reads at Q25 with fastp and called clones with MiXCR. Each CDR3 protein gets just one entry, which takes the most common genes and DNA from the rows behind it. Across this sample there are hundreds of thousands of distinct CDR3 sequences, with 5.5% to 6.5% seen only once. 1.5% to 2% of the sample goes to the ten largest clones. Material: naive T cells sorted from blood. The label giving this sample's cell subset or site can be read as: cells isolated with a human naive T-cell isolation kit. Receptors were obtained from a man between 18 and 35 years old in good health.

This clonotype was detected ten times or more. The CDR3 DNA follows: TGTGCCATCAGGGGAGATAGCAATCAGCCCCAGCATTTT. Protein sequence: CAIRGDSNQPQHF. V and J are TRBV10-3 and TRBJ1-5; D uncertain. CDR1 ENHRY and CDR2 SYGVKD come from the germline V gene. The CDR3 has 13 amino acids. Trimming shortened V by 6 bases and J by 0 bases, and 6 bases separated the two germline ends.

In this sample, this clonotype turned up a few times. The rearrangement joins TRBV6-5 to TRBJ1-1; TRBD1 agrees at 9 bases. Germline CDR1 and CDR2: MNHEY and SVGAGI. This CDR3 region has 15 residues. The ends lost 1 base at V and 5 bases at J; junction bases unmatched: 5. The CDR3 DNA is TGTGCCAGCAGTTACTGGACAGACAGGGGGACTGAAGCTTTCTTT. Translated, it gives CASSYWTDRGTEAFF.

In nucleotides, the CDR3 is TGTGCCAGCAGCTTAGTAGGGTCGGGATATGGTGAGCAGTTCTTC. Translating gives CASSLVGSGYGEQFF. The chain recombines TRBV11-2 with TRBJ2-1, with a weak D call TRBD2 (5 bases). Germline values: CDR1 SGHAT, CDR2 FQNNGV. This CDR3 spans 15 amino acids. Trimming cost V 1 base and J 9 bases, with 16 bases left between them. Full variable domain (missing parts from reference TRBV11-2 and TRBJ2-1): EAGVAQSPRYKIIEKRQSVAFWCNPISGHATLYWYQQILGQGPKLLIQFQNNGVVDDSQLPKDRFSAERLKGVDSTLKIQPAKLEDSAVYLCASSLVGSGYGEQFFGPGTRLTVL.

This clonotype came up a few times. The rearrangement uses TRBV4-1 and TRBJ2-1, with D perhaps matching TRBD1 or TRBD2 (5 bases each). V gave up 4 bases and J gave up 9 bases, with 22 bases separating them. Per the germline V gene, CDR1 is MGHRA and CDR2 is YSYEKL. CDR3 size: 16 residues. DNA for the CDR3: TGCGCCAGCAGCCCGCTCCCCGGGGCGGAGGTAGGTGAGCAGTTCTTC. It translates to CASSPLPGAEVGEQFF.

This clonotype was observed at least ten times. The CDR3 DNA is TGCGCCAGCAGCTTGGGGGATGAGACCCAGTACTTC. It translates to CASSLGDETQYF. The rearrangement joins TRBV5-1 to TRBJ2-5; D unclear. The V and J ends lost 0 bases and 5 bases respectively, with 5 bases between them. The CDR3 runs to 12 residues. Looked up from germline, CDR1 is SGHRS and CDR2 is YFSETQ.

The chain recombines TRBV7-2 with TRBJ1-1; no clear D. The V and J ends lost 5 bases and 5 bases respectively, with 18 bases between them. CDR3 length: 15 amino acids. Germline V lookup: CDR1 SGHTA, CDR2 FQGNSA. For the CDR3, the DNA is TGTGCCAGCAGCACACCTCGAAGGGTGGGGACTGAAGCTTTCTTT. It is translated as CASSTPRRVGTEAFF.

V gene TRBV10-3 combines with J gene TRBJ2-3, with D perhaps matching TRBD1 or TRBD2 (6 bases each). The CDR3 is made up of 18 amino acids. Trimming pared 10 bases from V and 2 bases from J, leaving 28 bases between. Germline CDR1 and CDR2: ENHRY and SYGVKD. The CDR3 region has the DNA TGTGCCACCAAACTGGCCGGGGGCTTTGGCGGTGTCACAGATACGCAGTATTTT. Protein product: CATKLAGGFGGVTDTQYF.

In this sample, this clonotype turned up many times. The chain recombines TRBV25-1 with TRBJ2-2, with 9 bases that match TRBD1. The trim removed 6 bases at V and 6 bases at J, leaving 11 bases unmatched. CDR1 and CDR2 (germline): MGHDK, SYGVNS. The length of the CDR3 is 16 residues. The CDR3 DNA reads TGTGCCAGCAGACCCACCGGGACAGGGTACTCCGGGGAGCTGTTTTTT. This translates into CASRPTGTGYSGELFF.

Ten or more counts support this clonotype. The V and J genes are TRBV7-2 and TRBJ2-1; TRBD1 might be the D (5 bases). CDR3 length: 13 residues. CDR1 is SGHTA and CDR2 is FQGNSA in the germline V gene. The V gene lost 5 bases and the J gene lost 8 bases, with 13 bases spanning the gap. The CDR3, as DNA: TGTGCCAGCAGCCCCAACCCCAGGGATGAGCAGTTCTTC. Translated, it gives CASSPNPRDEQFF.

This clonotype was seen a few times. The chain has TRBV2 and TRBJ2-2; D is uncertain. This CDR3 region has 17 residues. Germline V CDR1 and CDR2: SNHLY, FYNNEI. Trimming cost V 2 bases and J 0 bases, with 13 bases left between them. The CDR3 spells CASSELAFEPNTGELFF. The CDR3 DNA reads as TGTGCCAGCAGTGAACTGGCCTTTGAACCGAACACCGGGGAGCTGTTTTTT.

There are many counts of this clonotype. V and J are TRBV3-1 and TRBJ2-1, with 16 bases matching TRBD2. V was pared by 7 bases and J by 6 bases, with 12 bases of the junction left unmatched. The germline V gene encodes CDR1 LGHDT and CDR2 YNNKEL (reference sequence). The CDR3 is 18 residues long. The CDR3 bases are TGTGCCAGCACCGCCAAAGGGACTAGCGGGAGGGCCATCAATGAGCAGTTCTTC. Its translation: CASTAKGTSGRAINEQFF.

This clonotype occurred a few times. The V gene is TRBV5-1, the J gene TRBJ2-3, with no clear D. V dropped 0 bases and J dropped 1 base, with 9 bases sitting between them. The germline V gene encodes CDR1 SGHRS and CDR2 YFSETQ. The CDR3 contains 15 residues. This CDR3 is CASSLGHDRTDTQYF. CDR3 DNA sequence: TGCGCCAGCAGCTTGGGACACGACCGCACAGATACGCAGTATTTT.

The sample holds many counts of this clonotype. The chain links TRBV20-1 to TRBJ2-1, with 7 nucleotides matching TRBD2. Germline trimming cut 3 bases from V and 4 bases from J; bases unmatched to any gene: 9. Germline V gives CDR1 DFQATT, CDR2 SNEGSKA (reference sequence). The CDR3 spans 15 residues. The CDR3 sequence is CSASPRGRTYNEQFF. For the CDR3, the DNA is TGCAGTGCTAGTCCCCGCGGGAGAACTTACAATGAGCAGTTCTTC.

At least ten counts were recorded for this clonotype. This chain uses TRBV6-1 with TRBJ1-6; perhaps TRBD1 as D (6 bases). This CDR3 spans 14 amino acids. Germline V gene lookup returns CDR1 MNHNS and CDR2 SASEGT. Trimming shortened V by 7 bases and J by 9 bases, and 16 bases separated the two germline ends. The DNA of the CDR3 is TGTGCCAGCACTCAGTTCAGGGGTGCTTCACCCCTCCACTTT. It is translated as CASTQFRGASPLHF.

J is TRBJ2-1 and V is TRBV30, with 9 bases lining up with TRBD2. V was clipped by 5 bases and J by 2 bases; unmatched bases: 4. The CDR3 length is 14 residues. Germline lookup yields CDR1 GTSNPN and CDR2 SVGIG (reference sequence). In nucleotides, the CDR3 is TGTGCCTGGCGGCTAGCGGGAACCTACAATGAGCAGTTCTTC. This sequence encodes CAWRLAGTYNEQFF.

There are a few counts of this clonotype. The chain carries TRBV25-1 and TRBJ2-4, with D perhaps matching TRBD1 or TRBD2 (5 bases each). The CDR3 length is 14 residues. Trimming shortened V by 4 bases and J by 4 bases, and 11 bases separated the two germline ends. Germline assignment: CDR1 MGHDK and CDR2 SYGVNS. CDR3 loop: CASSALGGKNIQYF. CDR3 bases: TGTGCCAGCAGTGCCCTTGGGGGAAAAAACATTCAGTACTTC.

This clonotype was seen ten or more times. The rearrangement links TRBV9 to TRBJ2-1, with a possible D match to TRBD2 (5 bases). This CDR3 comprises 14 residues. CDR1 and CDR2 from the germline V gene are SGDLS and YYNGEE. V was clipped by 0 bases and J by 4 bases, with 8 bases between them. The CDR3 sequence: CASSVDGLYNEQFF. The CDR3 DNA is TGTGCCAGCAGCGTAGACGGACTTTACAATGAGCAGTTCTTC.

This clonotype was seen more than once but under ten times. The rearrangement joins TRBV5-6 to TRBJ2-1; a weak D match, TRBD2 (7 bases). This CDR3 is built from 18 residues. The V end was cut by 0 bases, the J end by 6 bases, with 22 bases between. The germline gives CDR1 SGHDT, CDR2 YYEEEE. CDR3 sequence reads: CASSLGMLSGGGANEQFF. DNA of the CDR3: TGTGCCAGCAGCTTGGGCATGCTTAGCGGTGGGGGGGCCAATGAGCAGTTCTTC.

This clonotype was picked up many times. The CDR3 region is CASRKTGPNEKLFF. The DNA of the CDR3 is TGTGCCAGCAGGAAGACAGGCCCTAATGAAAAACTGTTTTTT. The rearrangement links TRBV6-2 or TRBV6-3 to TRBJ1-4; D is possibly TRBD1 (6 bases). CDR1 MNHEY and CDR2 SVGEGT come from the germline V gene. Trimming took off 6 bases at V and 3 bases at J, with 11 bases between the two ends. The CDR3 spans 14 residues.

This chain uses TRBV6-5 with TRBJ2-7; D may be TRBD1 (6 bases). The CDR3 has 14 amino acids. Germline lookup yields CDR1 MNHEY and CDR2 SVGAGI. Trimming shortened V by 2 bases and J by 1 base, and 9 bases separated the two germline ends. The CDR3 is CASSYTQGSYEQYF. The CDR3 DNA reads TGTGCCAGCAGTTACACACAGGGTTCCTACGAGCAGTACTTC.

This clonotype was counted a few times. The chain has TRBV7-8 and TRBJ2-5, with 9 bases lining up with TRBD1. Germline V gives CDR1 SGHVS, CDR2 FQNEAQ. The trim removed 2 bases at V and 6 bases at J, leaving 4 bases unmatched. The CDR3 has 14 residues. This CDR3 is CASSLRTGVQTQYF. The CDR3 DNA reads TGTGCCAGCAGCTTACGGACAGGGGTGCAGACCCAGTACTTC.

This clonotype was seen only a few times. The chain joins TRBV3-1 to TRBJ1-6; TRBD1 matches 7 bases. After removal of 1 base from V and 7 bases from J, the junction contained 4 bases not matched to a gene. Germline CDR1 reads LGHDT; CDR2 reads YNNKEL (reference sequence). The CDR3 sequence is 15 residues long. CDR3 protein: CASSQVSRGNSPLHF. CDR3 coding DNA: TGTGCCAGCAGCCAAGTGAGCAGGGGGAATTCACCCCTCCACTTT.

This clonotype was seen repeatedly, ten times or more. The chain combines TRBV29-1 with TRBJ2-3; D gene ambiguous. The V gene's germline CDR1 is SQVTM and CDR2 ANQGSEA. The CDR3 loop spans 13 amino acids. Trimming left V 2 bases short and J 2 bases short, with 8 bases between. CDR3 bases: TGCAGCGTTGAACAACCCTTCACAGATACGCAGTATTTT. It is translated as CSVEQPFTDTQYF.

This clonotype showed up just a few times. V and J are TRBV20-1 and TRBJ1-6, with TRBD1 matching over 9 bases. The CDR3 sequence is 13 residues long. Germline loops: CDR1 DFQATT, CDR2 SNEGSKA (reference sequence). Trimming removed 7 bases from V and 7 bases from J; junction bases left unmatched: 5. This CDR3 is CSVPGQGNSPLHF. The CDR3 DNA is TGCAGTGTACCGGGACAGGGAAATTCACCCCTCCACTTT.

The CDR3: CASSSFYEQFF. CDR3 DNA: TGTGCCAGCAGCTCCTTTTATGAGCAGTTCTTC. The rearrangement links TRBV11-2 to TRBJ2-1; D not resolved. The V gene lost 4 bases and the J gene lost 8 bases, with 6 bases spanning the gap. The CDR3 runs to 11 residues. Germline lookup yields CDR1 SGHAT and CDR2 FQNNGV.

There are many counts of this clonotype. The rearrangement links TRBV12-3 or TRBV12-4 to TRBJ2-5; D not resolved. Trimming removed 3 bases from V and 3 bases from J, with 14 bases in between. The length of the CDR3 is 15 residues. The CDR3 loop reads CASSFIGNWEETQYF. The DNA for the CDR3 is TGTGCCAGCAGTTTTATTGGAAATTGGGAAGAGACCCAGTACTTC.

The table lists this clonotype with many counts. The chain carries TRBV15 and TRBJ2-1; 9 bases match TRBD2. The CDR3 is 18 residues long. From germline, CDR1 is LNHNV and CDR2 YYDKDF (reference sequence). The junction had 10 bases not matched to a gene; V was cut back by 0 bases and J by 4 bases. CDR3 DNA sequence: TGTGCCACCAGCAGAGATTTGGCGGGAGGGCCGGTATACAATGAGCAGTTCTTC. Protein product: CATSRDLAGGPVYNEQFF.

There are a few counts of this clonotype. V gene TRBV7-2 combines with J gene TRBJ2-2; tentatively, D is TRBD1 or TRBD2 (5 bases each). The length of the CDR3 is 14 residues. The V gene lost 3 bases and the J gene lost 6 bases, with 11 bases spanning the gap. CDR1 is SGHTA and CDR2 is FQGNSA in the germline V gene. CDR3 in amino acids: CASSLGVWAGELFF. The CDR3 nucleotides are TGTGCCAGCAGCTTGGGGGTGTGGGCCGGGGAGCTGTTTTTT.

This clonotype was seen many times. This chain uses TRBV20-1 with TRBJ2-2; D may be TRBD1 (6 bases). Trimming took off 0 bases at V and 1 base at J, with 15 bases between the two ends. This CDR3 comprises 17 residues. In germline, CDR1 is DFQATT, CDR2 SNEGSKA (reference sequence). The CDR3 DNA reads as TGCAGTGCTAGAGATCACTTTGGGACATTGAACACCGGGGAGCTGTTTTTT. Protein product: CSARDHFGTLNTGELFF.

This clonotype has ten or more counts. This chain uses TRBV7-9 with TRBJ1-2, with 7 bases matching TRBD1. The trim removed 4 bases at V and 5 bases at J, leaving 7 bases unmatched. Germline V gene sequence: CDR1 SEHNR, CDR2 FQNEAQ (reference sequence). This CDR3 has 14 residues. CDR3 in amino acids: CASSSSGTDYGYTF. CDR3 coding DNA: TGTGCCAGCAGCTCCTCCGGGACAGATTATGGCTACACCTTC.

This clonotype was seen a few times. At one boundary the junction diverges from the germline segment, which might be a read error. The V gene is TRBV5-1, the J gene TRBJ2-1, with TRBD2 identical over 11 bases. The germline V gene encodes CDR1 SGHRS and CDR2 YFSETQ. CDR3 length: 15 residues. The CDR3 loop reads CASNLTSGKHNEQFF. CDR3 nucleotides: TGCGCCAGCAACTTGACTAGCGGGAAACACAATGAGCAGTTCTTC.

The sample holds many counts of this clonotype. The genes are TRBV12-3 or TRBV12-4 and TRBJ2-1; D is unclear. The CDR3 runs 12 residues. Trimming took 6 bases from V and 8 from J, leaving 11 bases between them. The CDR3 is CASRFSWDEQFF. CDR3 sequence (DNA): TGTGCCAGCAGGTTCTCCTGGGATGAGCAGTTCTTC.